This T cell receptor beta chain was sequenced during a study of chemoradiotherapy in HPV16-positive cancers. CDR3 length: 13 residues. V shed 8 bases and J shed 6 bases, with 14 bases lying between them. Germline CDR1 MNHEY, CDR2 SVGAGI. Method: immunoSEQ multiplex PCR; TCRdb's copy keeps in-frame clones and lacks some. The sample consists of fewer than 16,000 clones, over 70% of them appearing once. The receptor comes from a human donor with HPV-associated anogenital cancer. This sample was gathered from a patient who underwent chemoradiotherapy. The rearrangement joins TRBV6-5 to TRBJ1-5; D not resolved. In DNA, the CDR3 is TGTGCCAGCGCAGGAACCATCACTCAGCCCCAGCATTTT. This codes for CASAGTITQPQHF.